Presented here are 31 T cell receptor beta chains from one specimen sequenced in a study of T cell responses to AZD1222 COVID-19 vaccine. TCRdb's copy holds only in-frame clones and misses some; the assay was immunoSEQ multiplex PCR. Of about 96,000 clones in the sample, roughly nine tenths were seen once. The sample in question was peripheral blood, obtained on day 0 of AZD1222 vaccination. The receptors were sampled from an adult in good health.

This chain uses TRBV15 with TRBJ2-3, with 9 bases matching TRBD2. V was pared by 3 bases and J by 6 bases, with 16 bases of the junction left unmatched. The CDR3 runs 18 residues. The germline V gene has CDR1 LNHNV and CDR2 YYDKDF (reference sequence). The CDR3 spells CATSRPSGGGRAKDTQYF. CDR3 sequence (DNA): TGTGCCACCAGCAGGCCCTCAGGAGGCGGGAGGGCCAAGGATACGCAGTATTTT.

The chain carries TRBV7-9 and TRBJ1-1; D might be TRBD1 (5 bases). V was cut by 5 bases and J by 2 bases, with 18 bases left in between. CDR1 is SEHNR and CDR2 is FQNEAQ in the germline V gene (reference sequence). This CDR3 comprises 16 residues. The CDR3 coding sequence is TGTGCCAGCAGCGGAATCTCCAGGGATCCTAACACTGAAGCTTTCTTT. Encoded protein: CASSGISRDPNTEAFF.

This chain uses TRBV11-3 with TRBJ1-5; 12 bases line up with TRBD1. V lost 5 bases, J lost 6 bases, and 8 bases stayed unmatched. The CDR3 extends over 16 amino acids. Germline V lookup: CDR1 SGHNT, CDR2 YENEEA. The CDR3 loop reads CASSPGQGAMCQPQHF. CDR3 coding DNA: TGTGCCAGCAGCCCGGGACAGGGGGCTATGTGTCAGCCCCAGCATTTT.

V gene TRBV13 combines with J gene TRBJ1-1; D not certain. This CDR3 is 12 amino acids long. V was trimmed by 5 bases and J by 6 bases, leaving 10 bases between them. The germline gives CDR1 PRHDT, CDR2 FYEKMQ (reference sequence). The CDR3 here is CASSARVAEAFF. As DNA, the CDR3 is TGTGCCAGCAGCGCTAGGGTTGCTGAAGCTTTCTTT.

This clone was counted only a few times. The V gene is TRBV6-5, the J gene TRBJ2-1; perhaps TRBD2 as D (6 bases). The germline gives CDR1 MNHEY, CDR2 SVGAGI. The CDR3 runs 14 residues. The ends were cut back, 0 bases at V and 8 bases at J, with 11 bases in the middle. CDR3 DNA sequence: TGTGCCAGCAGTTACTCGCTAGCGATGGATGAGCAGTTCTTC. It specifies CASSYSLAMDEQFF.

This clone was seen only a few times. The chain carries TRBV6-1 and TRBJ2-3; 7 positions agree with TRBD1. The CDR3 spans 15 residues. V lost 3 bases and J lost 0; bases outside the gene matches: 3. Germline V CDR1 and CDR2: MNHNS, SASEGT. The CDR3 bases are TGTGCCAGCAGTGAGCTGACAGGGAGCACAGATACGCAGTATTTT. As protein: CASSELTGSTDTQYF.

The chain combines TRBV7-6 with TRBJ2-5; the match to TRBD1 covers 8 bases. CDR1 SGHVS and CDR2 FNYEAQ come from the germline V gene. The length of the CDR3 is 13 residues. V gave up 5 bases and J gave up 4 bases; unmatched junction bases: 3. The CDR3 DNA sequence: TGTGCCAGCAGCAGGGGGACAGGAGAGACCCAGTACTTC. Amino acid sequence: CASSRGTGETQYF.

The chain has TRBV28 and TRBJ1-5; 8 nucleotides align to TRBD1. The germline V gene has CDR1 MDHEN and CDR2 SYDVKM. After removal of 2 bases from V and 0 bases from J, the junction contained 6 bases not matched to a gene. This CDR3 region has 17 residues. CDR3 sequence reads: CASSLDSGGHSNQPQHF. For the CDR3, the DNA is TGTGCCAGCAGTTTAGATTCAGGGGGCCATAGCAATCAGCCCCAGCATTTT.

The chain couples TRBV30 to TRBJ2-2, with D hard to call. The CDR3 has 14 amino acids. Germline assignment: CDR1 GTSNPN and CDR2 SVGIG (reference sequence). Trimming removed 3 bases from V and 6 bases from J, with 14 bases in between. The CDR3 spells CAWSLGPLSGELFF. DNA of the CDR3: TGTGCCTGGAGCCTCGGTCCCCTCTCCGGGGAGCTGTTTTTT.

CDR3 coding DNA: TGTGCCAGCAGTCAAGCGGGAGGATCCTACAATGAGCAGTTCTTC. It codes for CASSQAGGSYNEQFF. This rearrangement joins TRBV11-3 to TRBJ2-1, with 9 positions matching TRBD2. The V and J ends lost 6 bases and 1 base, in that order; junction bases with no gene match: 4. The CDR3 covers 15 residues. Germline V gives CDR1 SGHNT, CDR2 YENEEA.

The gene calls are TRBV7-2 and TRBJ2-7, with 8 positions matching TRBD1. V lost 6 bases, J lost 4 bases, and 8 bases stayed unmatched. The CDR3 spans 14 residues. CDR1 is SGHTA, CDR2 FQGNSA, per germline. The CDR3 spells CASSIQGGFYEQYF. CDR3 DNA: TGTGCCAGCAGTATACAGGGGGGATTTTACGAGCAGTACTTC.

This chain uses TRBV11-1 with TRBJ2-7; no reliable D call. The CDR3 is 15 amino acids. Germline CDR1 reads SGHAT; CDR2 reads FQDESV (reference sequence). V lost 1 base to trimming and J lost 3 bases, with 13 bases between them. The DNA for the CDR3 is TGTGCCAGCAGCTTAGATGGGCAGGCCCGCTACGAGCAGTACTTC. Amino acids: CASSLDGQARYEQYF.

The chain couples TRBV19 to TRBJ2-7, with TRBD1 identical over 9 bases. Germline CDR1 reads LNHDA; CDR2 reads SQIVND (reference sequence). The CDR3 has 15 residues. Trimming took 5 bases from V and 5 from J; bases not matched to a gene: 10. In DNA, the CDR3 is TGTGCCAGTAGTTCCGGGACAGGGTTTGTGAACGAGCAGTACTTC. Protein product: CASSSGTGFVNEQYF.

The V call is TRBV5-5, the J call TRBJ2-7; 7 nucleotides agree with TRBD2. CDR1 is SGHKS and CDR2 is YYEKEE in the germline V gene (reference sequence). The CDR3 totals 13 residues. Trimming removed 4 bases from V and 3 bases from J; junction bases left unmatched: 4. CDR3 DNA sequence: TGTGCCAGCAGCCCCGGGGGGTTCTACGAGCAGTACTTC. It encodes CASSPGGFYEQYF.

The rearrangement uses TRBV6-5 and TRBJ2-7; 10 bases match TRBD1. V dropped 0 bases and J dropped 7; count of bases not matched to a gene: 6. Germline CDR1 reads MNHEY; CDR2 reads SVGAGI. The CDR3 totals 15 residues. The CDR3 DNA reads TGTGCCAGCAGTTACTCGGCCGACAGGGGGCCGGAGCAGTACTTC. Protein sequence: CASSYSADRGPEQYF.

The J gene is TRBJ2-1, the V gene TRBV5-1; 8 bases are a match to TRBD2. The length of the CDR3 is 17 residues. Germline-derived CDR1 and CDR2 are SGHRS and YFSETQ. With 4 bases clipped from V and 5 bases from J, the junction kept 14 bases outside the gene matches. CDR3: CASSTGGREGVHNEQFF. CDR3 DNA: TGCGCCAGCAGCACTGGGGGCCGGGAGGGTGTCCACAATGAGCAGTTCTTC.

The chain employs TRBV30 and TRBJ1-6; 10 nucleotides match TRBD1. The CDR3 length is 13 residues. The germline V gene encodes CDR1 GTSNPN and CDR2 SVGIG (reference sequence). The trim removed 5 bases at V and 6 bases at J, leaving 1 base unmatched. DNA of the CDR3: TGTGCCTGGGGGGACAGGGGTAATTCACCCCTCCACTTT. Its translation: CAWGDRGNSPLHF.

This clone was seen a handful of times. This chain connects TRBV5-1 to TRBJ1-6, with 7 nucleotides matching TRBD1. The CDR3 sequence is 15 residues long. V trimming: 4 bases; J trimming: 10 bases; junction bases outside the gene matches: 11. Germline-derived CDR1 and CDR2 are SGHRS and YFSETQ. The CDR3 sequence: CASSTRQGGESPLHF. As DNA, the CDR3 is TGCGCCAGCAGCACCAGACAGGGAGGGGAGTCACCCCTCCACTTT. Filled out from reference TRBV5-1 and TRBJ1-6, the complete variable domain reads KAGVTQTPRYLIKTRGQQVTLSCSPISGHRSVSWYQQTPGQGLQFLFEYFSETQRNKGNFPGRFSGRQFSNSRSEMNVSTLELGDSALYLCASSTRQGGESPLHFGNGTRLTVT.

This clone has just a few counts. This sequence joins TRBV19 and TRBJ2-5; the match to TRBD2 covers 9 bases. Germline V gives CDR1 LNHDA, CDR2 SQIVND (reference sequence). V gave up 6 bases and J gave up 5 bases; unmatched junction bases: 10. The CDR3 totals 15 residues. CDR3 DNA sequence: TGTGCCAGTAGCGGGGTAGCGGGAGACCGGGAGACCCAGTACTTC. This encodes CASSGVAGDRETQYF.

This chain links TRBV4-1 with TRBJ2-2; 12 positions match TRBD2. V was clipped by 4 bases and J by 5 bases; unmatched bases: 14. CDR1 MGHRA and CDR2 YSYEKL come from the germline V gene. This CDR3 contains 19 residues. Written as DNA, the CDR3 is TGCGCCAGCAGCCCATCGACTAGCGGGAGAAGGGCGGGAACCGGGGAGCTGTTTTTT. Translated, it gives CASSPSTSGRRAGTGELFF.

Turning to this clone: At the DNA level, this CDR3 is encoded by other sequences in the same sample as well. V gene TRBV11-3 combines with J gene TRBJ2-7; D is perhaps TRBD1 (6 bases). The CDR3 extends over 15 amino acids. V was clipped by 1 base and J by 0 bases, with 10 bases between them. CDR1 SGHNT and CDR2 YENEEA come from the germline V gene. This CDR3 reads CASSLGQGSSYEQYF. DNA for the CDR3: TGTGCCAGCAGCTTAGGGCAGGGGAGCTCCTACGAGCAGTACTTC.

This chain joins TRBV11-2 and TRBJ2-1; TRBD2 matches at 7 bases. The ends lost 0 bases at V and 12 bases at J; junction bases unmatched: 14. The germline V gene has CDR1 SGHAT and CDR2 FQNNGV. The CDR3 consists of 16 residues. DNA for the CDR3: TGTGCCAGCAGCTTAGATCGGGACTTGGCGTGGGGGGGGCAGTTCTTC. Protein sequence: CASSLDRDLAWGGQFF. Full variable domain (rest looked up from reference TRBV11-2 and TRBJ2-1): EAGVAQSPRYKIIEKRQSVAFWCNPISGHATLYWYQQILGQGPKLLIQFQNNGVVDDSQLPKDRFSAERLKGVDSTLKIQPAKLEDSAVYLCASSLDRDLAWGGQFFGPGTRLTVL.

This sequence joins TRBV12-3 or TRBV12-4 and TRBJ1-6; D call uncertain. V was cut by 7 bases and J by 7 bases, with 11 bases left in between. CDR3 length equals 13 residues. The CDR3 region is CASMPSRNSPLHF. CDR3 coding DNA: TGTGCCAGCATGCCGAGCCGGAATTCACCCCTCCACTTT.

The chain couples TRBV28 to TRBJ2-5; no clear D gene. There are 13 residues in the CDR3. Germline V gene sequence: CDR1 MDHEN, CDR2 SYDVKM. The V and J ends lost 5 bases and 9 bases respectively, with 16 bases between them. CDR3 DNA sequence: TGTGCCAGCAGTCCTCCGGACGTATTGTCCCAGTACTTC. It encodes CASSPPDVLSQYF.

This chain links TRBV5-1 with TRBJ2-3; 9 nucleotides line up with TRBD2. Trimming cost V 0 bases and J 6 bases; bases outside gene matches: 11. Per germline, CDR1 SGHRS and CDR2 YFSETQ. This CDR3 is built from 17 residues. This CDR3 reads CASSLGGRANMMDTQYF. The CDR3 bases are TGCGCCAGCAGCTTGGGCGGGAGGGCAAATATGATGGATACGCAGTATTTT.

This rearrangement joins TRBV7-2 to TRBJ2-5; D unclear. CDR3 length: 14 amino acids. Per the germline V gene, CDR1 is SGHTA and CDR2 is FQGNSA. V gave up 0 bases and J gave up 2 bases, with 7 bases separating them. The CDR3 loop is CASSLAAGQETQYF. Here the CDR3 DNA reads TGTGCCAGCAGCTTAGCGGCCGGACAAGAGACCCAGTACTTC.

In nucleotides, the CDR3 is TGTGCCAGCAGCCACATTGTGACCTACGAGCAGTACTTC. It codes for CASSHIVTYEQYF. This chain uses TRBV3-1 (or the pseudogene TRBV3-2) with TRBJ2-7; D not certain. In germline, CDR1 is LGHDT, CDR2 YNNKEL (reference sequence). V lost 3 bases, J lost 2 bases, and 8 bases lay in between. CDR3 length: 13 amino acids.

The chain couples TRBV28 to TRBJ2-7; 7 bases line up with TRBD1. CDR1 and CDR2 from the germline V gene are MDHEN and SYDVKM. This CDR3 region has 16 residues. Trimming removed 5 bases from V and 0 bases from J; junction bases left unmatched: 10. CDR3 nucleotides: TGTGCCAGCAGTCCGTCGGGACAGATTGCCTCCTACGAGCAGTACTTC. It yields the protein CASSPSGQIASYEQYF.

The chain uses TRBV4-2 and TRBJ2-3; 14 nucleotides agree with TRBD2. J lost 6 bases, V lost 2 bases, and 4 bases had no gene match. There are 16 residues in the CDR3. CDR1 is LGHNA and CDR2 is YNFKEQ in the germline V gene. The CDR3 region is CASSQSGLAGDDTQYF. The CDR3 nucleotides read TGTGCCAGCAGCCAATCGGGACTAGCGGGAGATGATACGCAGTATTTT.

The chain joins TRBV9 to TRBJ1-1; D gene uncertain. V was pared by 5 bases and J by 8 bases, with 19 bases between. Germline CDR1 is SGDLS and CDR2 is YYNGEE. The CDR3 is made up of 14 amino acids. CDR3 DNA: TGTGCCAGCAGTGAGTCCCTTATCGGGGTCGAAGCTTTCTTT. Amino acid sequence: CASSESLIGVEAFF.

The chain joins TRBV24-1 to TRBJ1-1; 9 positions agree with TRBD1. CDR3 length: 15 residues. Trimming removed 3 bases from V and 4 bases from J; junction bases left unmatched: 5. Germline CDR1 KGHDR, CDR2 SFDVKD. CDR3 sequence reads: CATSDATQGATEAFF. CDR3 DNA: TGTGCCACCAGTGATGCCACACAGGGGGCCACTGAAGCTTTCTTT.